The source of this T cell receptor (beta chain) is a study of blood T cell repertoires in COVID-19. The CDR3 has 13 residues. Germline V gene lookup returns CDR1 LNHDA and CDR2 SQIVND (reference sequence). J was trimmed by 5 bases and V by 5 bases; bases with no gene match: 5. The method was immunoSEQ multiplex PCR; TCRdb's version includes in-frame clones alone and lacks a portion of them. The sample holds some 97,000 clones, just over 90% seen once. J is TRBJ1-2 and V is TRBV19; TRBD1 aligns across 7 bases. Sequencing used peripheral blood. This sequence was found in a man aged 55 to 70 with acute or convalescent COVID-19. The CDR3 loop is CASSLGTAYGYTF. The CDR3 coding sequence is TGTGCCAGTAGTTTGGGGACAGCTTATGGCTACACCTTC.